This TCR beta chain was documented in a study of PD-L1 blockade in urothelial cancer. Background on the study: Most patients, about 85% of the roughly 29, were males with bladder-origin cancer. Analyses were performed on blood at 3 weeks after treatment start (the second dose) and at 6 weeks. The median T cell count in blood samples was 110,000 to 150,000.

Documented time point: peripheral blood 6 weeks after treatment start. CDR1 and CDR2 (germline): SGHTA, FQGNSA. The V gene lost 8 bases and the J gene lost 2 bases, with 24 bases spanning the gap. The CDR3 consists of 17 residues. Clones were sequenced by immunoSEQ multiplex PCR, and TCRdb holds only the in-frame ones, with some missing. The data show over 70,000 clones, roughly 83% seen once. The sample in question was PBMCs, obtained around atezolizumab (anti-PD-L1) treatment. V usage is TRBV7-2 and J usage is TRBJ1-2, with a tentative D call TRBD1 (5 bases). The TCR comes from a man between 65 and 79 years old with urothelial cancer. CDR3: CASSLQSGGTENYGYTF. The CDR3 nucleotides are TGTGCCAGCTCCCTTCAGTCGGGAGGGACGGAGAACTATGGCTACACCTTC.